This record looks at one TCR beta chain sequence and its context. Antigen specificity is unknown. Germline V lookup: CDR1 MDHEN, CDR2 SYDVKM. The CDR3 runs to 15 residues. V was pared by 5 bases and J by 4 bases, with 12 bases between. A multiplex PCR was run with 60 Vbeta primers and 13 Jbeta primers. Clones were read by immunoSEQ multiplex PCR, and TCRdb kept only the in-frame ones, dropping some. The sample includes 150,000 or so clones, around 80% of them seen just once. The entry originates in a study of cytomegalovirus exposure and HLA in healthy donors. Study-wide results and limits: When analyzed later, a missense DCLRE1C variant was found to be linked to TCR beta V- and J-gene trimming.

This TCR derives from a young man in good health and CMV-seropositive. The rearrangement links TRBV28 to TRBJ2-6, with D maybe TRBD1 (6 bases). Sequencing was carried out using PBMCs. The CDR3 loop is CASSKTGPGANVLTF. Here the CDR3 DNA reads TGTGCCAGCAGTAAAACAGGGCCCGGGGCCAACGTCCTGACTTTC.